This TCR beta chain was documented in a study of control samples from healthy donors and cancer patients. Assay used: immunoSEQ multiplex PCR; TCRdb lists only in-frame clones, some missing. The data contain some 120,000 clones, more than 70% of them singletons. Germline CDR1 is SGHTA and CDR2 is FQGNSA. The V gene end was trimmed by 1 base and the J gene end by 4 bases; junction bases not matched to a gene: 11. The CDR3 totals 18 residues. This clonotype was sampled from a man aged 50-59 years in good health. The rearrangement uses TRBV7-2 and TRBJ1-4; 8 bases agree with TRBD1. Sequencing was done on a sample of blood. The CDR3 nucleotides are TGTGCCAGCAGCTTAGAGGGCTGGGCAGGGGGCGATAATGAAAAACTGTTTTTT. Residues: CASSLEGWAGGDNEKLFF.